Listed below are T cell receptor beta chains from one sample, sequenced in a study of control samples from healthy donors and cancer patients. Sequencing used immunoSEQ multiplex PCR; TCRdb keeps in-frame clones, though not all of them. The repertoire consists of about 120,000 clones, with about 90% occurring once and the leading ten covering about 1.9%. The sequencing input was blood. All receptors come from a woman in her forties or fifties in good health. Each CDR3 is given with its conserved first and last residue. The D gene is left open where the match is weak. Size values are once, few and many counts, or a class for expanded clones, and some rows have none.

>-|-|TRBJ1-4|TRBV12-1
CASSSMEAYCEKLFF
TGTGCCAGCAGCTCGATGGAGGCGTACTGTGAAAAACTGTTTTTT
>TRBD2|-|TRBJ2-7|TRBV6-6
CASSSSGTWLEQYF
TGTGCCAGCAGTTCAAGCGGGACCTGGCTCGAGCAGTACTTC
>-|-|TRBJ1-5|TRBV24-1
CATSDLDSNQPQHF
TGTGCCACCAGTGATTTGGATAGCAATCAGCCCCAGCATTTT
>-|-|TRBJ1-6|TRBV6-1
CASSEDLGRVRSPLHF
TGTGCCAGCAGTGAAGATCTGGGCAGGGTAAGATCACCCCTCCACTTT
>TRBD1|-|TRBJ1-1|TRBV10-3
CAIGRTGDTEAFF
TGTGCCATCGGGAGGACAGGGGACACTGAAGCTTTCTTT
>-|-|TRBJ2-2|TRBV5-1
CASSLNSNGELFF
TGCGCCAGCAGCTTGAACAGTAACGGGGAGCTGTTTTTT
>-|-|TRBJ2-1|TRBV10-2
CASRRTDDSNEQFF
TGCGCCAGCAGAAGGACGGACGATTCCAATGAGCAGTTCTTC
>-|once|TRBJ1-2|TRBV29-1
CSVEGGDTVSDYGYTF
TGCAGCGTTGAGGGGGGAGACACCGTATCGGACTATGGCTACACCTTC
>-|-|TRBJ1-5|TRBV4-1
CASSQDSGNQPQHF
TGCGCCAGCAGCCAAGATTCGGGGAATCAGCCCCAGCATTTT
>TRBD2|once|TRBJ2-5|TRBV5-1
CASSQGLAETQYF
TGCGCCAGCAGCCAGGGACTAGCGGAGACCCAGTACTTC
>-|-|TRBJ2-6|TRBV27
CASSPRDGPSGANVLTF
TGTGCCAGCAGTCCCCGGGACGGACCCTCTGGGGCCAACGTCCTGACTTTC
>-|-|TRBJ1-3|TRBV19
CASQSIGTARVTSSGNTIYF
TGTGCCAGTCAATCCATAGGGACTGCCCGTGTTACCTCCTCTGGAAACACCATATATTTT
>TRBD2|once|TRBJ2-7|TRBV25-1
CASNLAGAYEQYF
TGTGCCAGCAATCTAGCGGGGGCCTACGAGCAGTACTTC
>-|-|TRBJ1-4|TRBV7-9
CASSLAGPKNNEKLFF
TGTGCCAGCAGCTTAGCCGGACCAAAAAATAATGAAAAACTGTTTTTT
>TRBD2|-|TRBJ2-1|TRBV7-9
CASSFPKREAQYNEQFF
TGTGCCAGCAGCTTCCCTAAGCGGGAGGCCCAATACAATGAGCAGTTCTTC
>-|-|TRBJ1-1|TRBV19
CASSFRTPTQGRNTEAFF
TGTGCCAGTAGTTTTAGAACCCCGACACAGGGAAGGAACACTGAAGCTTTCTTT
>-|-|TRBJ1-2|TRBV21-1
CASSKVEPDPNYGYTF
TGTGCCAGCAGCAAAGTCGAACCGGACCCTAACTATGGCTACACCTTC
>-|-|TRBJ2-6|TRBV11-3
CASSLERLGDFGGSGANVLTF
TGTGCCAGCAGCTTAGAGCGGTTAGGGGACTTCGGAGGGTCTGGGGCCAACGTCCTGACTTTC
>TRBD2|-|TRBJ2-7|TRBV6-5
CASSLGSGRLYF
TGTGCCAGCAGCCTCGGGAGCGGGAGATTATACTTC
>TRBD2|-|TRBJ2-7|TRBV10-3
CAISEPGLAAYEQYF
TGTGCCATCAGTGAGCCGGGACTAGCTGCCTACGAGCAGTACTTC
>-|once|TRBJ1-4|TRBV16
CASSPEWDTNEKLFF
TGTGCCAGCAGCCCGGAGTGGGACACTAATGAAAAACTGTTTTTT
>-|-|TRBJ1-1|TRBV7-9
CASSSLAEAFF
TGTGCCAGCAGCTCCCTTGCTGAAGCTTTCTTT
>TRBD2|-|TRBJ2-1|TRBV28
CASSPPSGREFF
TGTGCCAGCAGTCCCCCTAGCGGGAGAGAGTTCTTC
>-|-|TRBJ1-1|TRBV28
CASSFFLGVPGMNTEAFF
TGTGCCAGCAGTTTTTTTTTAGGCGTGCCGGGAATGAACACTGAAGCTTTCTTT
>-|-|TRBJ2-7|TRBV2
CASNQGAVSYEQYF
TGTGCCAGCAACCAGGGAGCCGTTTCCTACGAGCAGTACTTC
>-|-|TRBJ1-5|TRBV7-9
CASSLGTGSDQPQHF
TGTGCCAGCAGCTTAGGAACTGGGTCTGATCAGCCCCAGCATTTT
>-|-|TRBJ1-1|TRBV2
CASRAPGSDTEAFF
TGTGCCAGCAGGGCCCCCGGTAGTGACACTGAAGCTTTCTTT
>TRBD1|-|TRBJ2-7|TRBV28
CASSWGTGNEQYF
TGTGCCAGCAGTTGGGGGACAGGAAACGAGCAGTACTTC
>-|-|TRBJ2-7|TRBV27
CASSPDSTRQYF
TGTGCCAGCAGCCCTGACAGCACTAGGCAGTACTTC
>TRBD2|-|TRBJ2-1|TRBV5-4
CASSPPGLAGNNEQFF
TGTGCCAGCAGCCCACCGGGACTAGCGGGGAACAATGAGCAGTTCTTC
>-|-|TRBJ2-3|TRBV4-2
CASSPLPTTDTQYF
TGTGCCAGCAGCCCCCTACCTACCACAGATACGCAGTATTTT
>-|-|TRBJ1-6|TRBV7-9
CASSLGGDYNSPLHF
TGTGCCAGCAGCTTAGGTGGGGACTATAATTCACCCCTCCACTTT
>-|-|TRBJ1-1|TRBV28
CASRVNTEAFF
TGTGCCAGCAGGGTGAACACTGAAGCTTTCTTT
>-|-|TRBJ1-6|TRBV28
CASTRRGVHYNSPLHF
TGTGCCAGCACTCGGAGAGGGGTTCACTATAATTCACCCCTCCACTTT
>-|-|TRBJ1-2|TRBV9
CASSVAPQDYGYTF
TGTGCCAGCAGCGTAGCTCCCCAGGACTATGGCTACACCTTC
>-|-|TRBJ2-7|TRBV6-5
CATLKSSREQYF
TGTGCCACCCTAAAGTCGTCGCGCGAGCAGTACTTC